This T cell receptor beta chain was sequenced during a study of cytomegalovirus exposure and HLA in healthy donors. 13 Jbeta primers and 60 Vbeta primers were used for the PCR. Sequencing was performed with immunoSEQ multiplex PCR; in TCRdb, only in-frame clones are kept and a portion is missing. The sample gives about 140,000 clones, 70% to 90% of which show up once; less than 3% is in the top ten. The CDR3 runs 15 residues. Germline V gene lookup returns CDR1 MGHRA and CDR2 YSYEKL. The V gene lost 0 bases and the J gene lost 1 base, with 9 bases spanning the gap. The sample taken for sequencing was PBMCs. This receptor was taken from a man aged 50-60 years in good health and CMV-seronegative. The rearrangement joins TRBV4-1 to TRBJ1-1, with a weak D call TRBD1 (5 bases). DNA for the CDR3: TGCGCCAGCAGCCAAGAACCCGGGGGGAACACTGAAGCTTTCTTT. It codes for CASSQEPGGNTEAFF.